The next 7 T cell receptor beta chains were all read from a single sample in a study of T cell repertoires in cytomegalovirus infection (dated by TCRdb to between 2018 and 2021). Sequencing was carried out with an Illumina HiSeq 1500. In TCRdb, the public reads were trimmed at Q25 with fastp and aligned with MiXCR, with productive beta chains retained. CDR3 protein sequences are deduplicated, and each keeps its most common genes and DNA. This sample has over 100,000 distinct CDR3 sequences in its table, and 16% of those were observed once. In total, the top ten clones hold about 7.3% of the sample. Sequencing was done on a sample of PBMCs. Receptors were obtained from a human donor in good health (CMV status not recorded). Some clones in this sample may be carry-over from other donors' samples.

The genes are TRBV28 and TRBJ2-1; D unclear. Germline values: CDR1 MDHEN, CDR2 SYDVKM. The CDR3 consists of 16 residues. V was cut by 2 bases and J by 2 bases, with 13 bases left in between. CDR3 sequence reads: CASSLRDWKAYNEQFF. CDR3 DNA sequence: TGTGCCAGCAGTTTAAGAGACTGGAAAGCCTACAATGAGCAGTTCTTC. The full variable domain, with the rest looked up from reference TRBV28 and TRBJ2-1, is DVKVTQSSRYLVKRTGEKVFLECVQDMDHENMFWYRQDPGLGLRLIYFSYDVKMKEKGDIPEGYSVSREKKERFSLILESASTNQTSMYLCASSLRDWKAYNEQFFGPGTRLTVL.

This clonotype was observed a handful of times. The chain carries TRBV20-1 and TRBJ1-1; D not certain. This CDR3 has 15 residues. Per germline, CDR1 DFQATT and CDR2 SNEGSKA (reference sequence). The V gene lost 5 bases and the J gene lost 1 base, with 17 bases spanning the gap. This CDR3 reads CSAQLPTLANTEAFF. DNA of the CDR3: TGCAGTGCTCAGCTACCGACACTGGCGAACACTGAAGCTTTCTTT.

Only a few counts were recorded for this clonotype. This rearrangement joins TRBV20-1 to TRBJ2-3; D remains ambiguous. The germline V gene encodes CDR1 DFQATT and CDR2 SNEGSKA (reference sequence). Trimming stripped 3 bases from V and 3 bases from J, with 13 bases between. The CDR3 length is 14 residues. The CDR3 DNA sequence: TGCAGTGCTAGGGCCTTGTGGGGAACAGATACGCAGTATTTT. Its translation: CSARALWGTDTQYF.

V and J are TRBV20-1 and TRBJ2-1, with D perhaps being TRBD1 or TRBD2 (5 bases each). Germline V gene sequence: CDR1 DFQATT, CDR2 SNEGSKA (reference sequence). V lost 6 bases and J lost 3, with 18 bases in between. CDR3 length: 15 amino acids. The CDR3 loop is CSAAVPGSGYNEQFF. The DNA of the CDR3 is TGCAGTGCAGCGGTCCCAGGGTCTGGCTACAATGAGCAGTTCTTC.

This clonotype was seen at least ten times. The rearrangement joins TRBV7-2 to TRBJ1-2; TRBD1 aligns across 8 bases. CDR1 and CDR2 from the germline V gene are SGHTA and FQGNSA. The V and J ends lost 1 base and 6 bases, in that order; junction bases with no gene match: 1. This CDR3 comprises 13 residues. CDR3 loop: CASSLDRGDGYTF. As DNA, the CDR3 is TGTGCCAGCAGCTTAGACAGGGGGGATGGCTACACCTTC.

This clonotype came up many times. The chain combines TRBV7-6 with TRBJ1-1, with D possibly being TRBD1 (6 bases). The CDR3 has 14 residues. In germline, CDR1 is SGHVS, CDR2 FNYEAQ. The V gene lost 1 base and the J gene lost 1 base, with 7 bases spanning the gap. CDR3 loop: CASSLGTANTEAFF. The CDR3, as DNA: TGTGCCAGCAGCTTAGGGACAGCGAACACTGAAGCTTTCTTT.

Many counts were recorded for this clonotype. The J gene is TRBJ2-3, the V gene TRBV7-2; D is unresolved. This CDR3 contains 13 residues. The germline V gene has CDR1 SGHTA and CDR2 FQGNSA. Between the trimmed V and J ends, which lost 5 bases and 4 bases, there was a span of 10 bases. CDR3 sequence: CASSRSYADTQYF. CDR3 coding DNA: TGTGCCAGCAGCCGATCTTATGCAGATACGCAGTATTTT.